These 5 T cell receptor beta chains were all obtained from the same sample, sequenced in a study of cytomegalovirus exposure and HLA in healthy donors. The PCR had 60 Vbeta and 13 Jbeta primers. TCRdb keeps only in-frame clones here, not all; method: immunoSEQ multiplex PCR. The repertoire holds about 110,000 clones, with 77% as singletons. Source material: PBMCs. Receptors were obtained from a human donor in good health.

The gene calls are TRBV27 and TRBJ1-4; D unclear. Germline V gives CDR1 MNHEY, CDR2 SMNVEV (reference sequence). This CDR3 is 14 amino acids long. V was trimmed by 6 bases and J by 5 bases, leaving 13 bases between them. The CDR3 DNA reads TGTGCCAGCAGCACCAACTCGAGGAATGAAAAACTGTTTTTT. The encoded protein is CASSTNSRNEKLFF.

V and J are TRBV5-1 and TRBJ2-1; 12 nucleotides agree with TRBD2. V lost 4 bases and J lost 7; bases outside the gene matches: 12. The CDR3 extends over 17 amino acids. The germline V gene encodes CDR1 SGHRS and CDR2 YFSETQ. CDR3 DNA: TGCGCCAGCAGCCCCTCCCCGGCTAGCGGGAGGGGTAATGAGCAGTTCTTC. The encoded protein is CASSPSPASGRGNEQFF. The complete variable domain, with remaining parts taken from reference TRBV5-1 and TRBJ2-1, reads KAGVTQTPRYLIKTRGQQVTLSCSPISGHRSVSWYQQTPGQGLQFLFEYFSETQRNKGNFPGRFSGRQFSNSRSEMNVSTLELGDSALYLCASSPSPASGRGNEQFFGPGTRLTVL.

This rearrangement joins TRBV5-6 to TRBJ2-1, with D hard to call. Trimming removed 5 bases from V and 5 bases from J, with 14 bases in between. Germline CDR1 SGHDT, CDR2 YYEEEE. This CDR3 contains 14 residues. This chain's CDR3 is CASRTGVSHNEQFF. CDR3 DNA sequence: TGTGCCAGCAGGACGGGTGTCAGCCACAATGAGCAGTTCTTC.

V usage is TRBV19 and J usage is TRBJ1-2, with D perhaps TRBD1 (6 bases). Germline V gene lookup returns CDR1 LNHDA and CDR2 SQIVND (reference sequence). Trimming removed 5 bases at V and 4 bases at J, with 17 bases between. CDR3 size: 15 residues. CDR3 DNA: TGTGCCAGTAGTGAAACGACAGGCGGAGGCTATGGCTACACCTTC. Protein sequence: CASSETTGGGYGYTF. Based on the CDR3 plus reference TRBV19 and TRBJ1-2, the full variable domain is DGGITQSPKYLFRKEGQNVTLSCEQNLNHDAMYWYRQDPGQGLRLIYYSQIVNDFQKGDIAEGYSVSREKKESFPLTVTSAQKNPTAFYLCASSETTGGGYGYTFGSGTRLTVV.

The chain couples TRBV10-3 to TRBJ2-3, with a possible D match to TRBD1 (6 bases). The germline gives CDR1 ENHRY, CDR2 SYGVKD. Trimming pared 2 bases from V and 4 bases from J, leaving 10 bases between. The CDR3 totals 14 residues. The CDR3 DNA sequence: TGTGCCATCAGTGAGGCCCAGGGGCCAGATACGCAGTATTTT. Encoded protein: CAISEAQGPDTQYF.